A single sample gave rise to the 6 T cell receptor beta chains below, sequenced in a study of OX40 agonist ivuxolimab in advanced cancers. TCRdb keeps only in-frame clones here, not all; method: immunoSEQ multiplex PCR. The sample carries tens of thousands of clones, approximately 90% recorded once. This specimen was CD4+ or CD8+ T cells sorted from blood, taken in a trial of the OX40 agonist ivuxolimab. All receptors derive from an adult with an advanced solid tumor such as melanoma, head and neck, liver or kidney cancer.

V is TRBV2 and J is TRBJ1-1, with no clear D. Trimming took 4 bases from V and 10 from J, leaving 22 bases between them. The CDR3 is made up of 15 amino acids. The germline gives CDR1 SNHLY, CDR2 FYNNEI. CDR3 sequence: CASSVNTKKLERAFF. The CDR3 DNA is TGTGCCAGCAGTGTAAATACAAAAAAACTCGAACGAGCTTTCTTT.

The CDR3 protein is CAITSGQGAEAFF. The CDR3 bases are TGTGCCATCACTAGTGGACAGGGCGCTGAAGCTTTCTTT. This chain uses TRBV10-3 with TRBJ1-1; TRBD1 matches at 8 bases. The CDR3 runs to 13 residues. Germline assignment: CDR1 ENHRY and CDR2 SYGVKD. The V and J ends lost 7 bases and 6 bases, in that order; junction bases with no gene match: 7.

This clone was seen only once. The chain recombines TRBV5-1 with TRBJ2-1; 8 positions agree with TRBD1. CDR1 is SGHRS and CDR2 is YFSETQ in the germline V gene. This CDR3 spans 15 amino acids. J lost 4 bases, V lost 0 bases, and 3 bases had no gene match. As DNA, the CDR3 is TGCGCCAGCAGCTTGGGGGGGACAGGTTACAATGAGCAGTTCTTC. It specifies CASSLGGTGYNEQFF.

CDR3 sequence: CASSLGGGASTDTQYF. CDR3 nucleotides: TGTGCCAGCAGCTTGGGCGGGGGGGCCAGCACAGATACGCAGTATTTT. The chain employs TRBV7-9 and TRBJ2-3, with 9 bases lining up with TRBD2. J gave up 0 bases and V 3 bases, and 4 bases lay outside the gene matches. This CDR3 is built from 16 residues. The germline gives CDR1 SEHNR, CDR2 FQNEAQ (reference sequence).

The chain uses TRBV4-1 and TRBJ2-6; possibly TRBD2 for D (5 bases). CDR1 is MGHRA, CDR2 YSYEKL, per germline. V was pared by 0 bases and J by 2 bases, with 11 bases between. This CDR3 region has 17 residues. The CDR3 bases are TGCGCCAGCAGCCAAGATTTGGACGGGGCTGGGGCCAACGTCCTGACTTTC. Protein sequence: CASSQDLDGAGANVLTF.

This chain joins TRBV2 and TRBJ2-3; the D call may be TRBD1 or TRBD2 (5 bases each). Trimming took 7 bases from V and 0 from J, leaving 14 bases between them. The germline V gene encodes CDR1 SNHLY and CDR2 FYNNEI. The CDR3 length is 15 residues. In DNA, the CDR3 is TGTGCCAGCAAGGGGCGGGCCAGTAGCACAGATACGCAGTATTTT. Translation: CASKGRASSTDTQYF.